One and the same sample provided the 3 T cell receptor beta chains below, sequenced in a study of Graves' ophthalmopathy and Graves' hyperthyroidism. RNA served as the template for amplifying TCR beta CDR3 regions. HTBI-primed RT-PCR formed the first round, and a multiplex PCR formed the second. TCRdb processed the multiplex PCR reads anew with MiXCR; each CDR3 protein has one entry. The profile shows a few hundred thousand distinct CDR3 sequences, approximately 17% of them singletons. The sample taken for sequencing was peripheral blood. Source of these receptors: an adult woman with stable Graves' hyperthyroidism.

This clonotype was recorded many times. The chain uses TRBV30 and TRBJ1-2; tentative D call: TRBD1 (6 bases). There are 14 residues in the CDR3. Trimming cost V 3 bases and J 4 bases, with 15 bases left between them. Germline CDR1 and CDR2: GTSNPN and SVGIG (reference sequence). For the CDR3, the DNA is TGTGCCTGGAGGGGGACACAGGGTTCCTATGGCTACACCTTC. Amino acids: CAWRGTQGSYGYTF.

The chain employs TRBV7-9 and TRBJ1-1, with D possibly TRBD1 on 6 matching bases. The germline V gene encodes CDR1 SEHNR and CDR2 FQNEAQ (reference sequence). Trimming removed 6 bases at V and 1 base at J, with 12 bases between. The CDR3 loop spans 14 amino acids. Written as DNA, the CDR3 is TGTGCCAGCAGAACGACAGGACCGAACACTGAAGCTTTCTTT. This gives the protein CASRTTGPNTEAFF.

This clonotype appeared many times. This sequence joins TRBV27 and TRBJ1-5; D is ambiguous. CDR3 length: 12 residues. Germline V gene data show CDR1 as MNHEY and CDR2 as SMNVEV (reference sequence). The V gene lost 6 bases and the J gene lost 3 bases, with 6 bases spanning the gap. The CDR3 DNA follows: TGTGCCAGCAGCGACACCAATCAGCCCCAGCATTTT. Protein: CASSDTNQPQHF.